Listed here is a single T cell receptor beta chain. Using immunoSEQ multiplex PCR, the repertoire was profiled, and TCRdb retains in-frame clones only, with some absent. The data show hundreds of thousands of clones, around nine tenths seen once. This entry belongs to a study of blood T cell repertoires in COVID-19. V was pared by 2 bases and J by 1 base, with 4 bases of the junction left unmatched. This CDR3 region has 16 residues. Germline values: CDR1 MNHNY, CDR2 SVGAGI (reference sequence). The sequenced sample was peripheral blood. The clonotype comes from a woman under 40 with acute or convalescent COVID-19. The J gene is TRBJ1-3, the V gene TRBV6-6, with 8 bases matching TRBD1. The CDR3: CASSYLRGRSGNTIYF. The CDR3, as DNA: TGTGCCAGCAGTTACCTCAGGGGGCGTTCTGGAAACACCATATATTTT.